These 29 T cell receptor beta chains were all obtained from the same sample, sequenced in a study of blood T cell repertoires in COVID-19. TCRdb's table, derived via immunoSEQ multiplex PCR, lists solely in-frame clones and lacks some. The profile shows a few hundred thousand clones, more than 85% of them singletons. Input material: PBMCs or T cells enriched from blood (not recorded which). The receptors were gathered from a woman between 40 and 55 years old who had been exposed to COVID-19.

This chain connects TRBV2 to TRBJ1-1, with D maybe TRBD1 (6 bases). The CDR3 is 13 amino acids. V shed 8 bases and J shed 1 base, with 11 bases lying between them. Germline assignment: CDR1 SNHLY and CDR2 FYNNEI. For the CDR3, the DNA is TGTGCCAGCGGGGGCGATTGGAACACTGAAGCTTTCTTT. Encoded protein: CASGGDWNTEAFF.

V and J are TRBV14 and TRBJ1-2, with D unclear. Germline-derived CDR1 and CDR2 are SGHDN and FVKESK. The CDR3 has 14 residues. V was pared by 1 base and J by 2 bases, with 8 bases between. The CDR3 nucleotides are TGTGCCAGCAGCCAAGGTTTACAGAACTATGGCTACACCTTC. Its translation is CASSQGLQNYGYTF.

V gene TRBV5-6 combines with J gene TRBJ1-2, with a tentative D call TRBD1 (6 bases). The germline gives CDR1 SGHDT, CDR2 YYEEEE. The CDR3 extends over 15 amino acids. Trimming took 7 bases from V and 4 from J, leaving 20 bases between them. The CDR3 loop is CASLSRDTLSYGYTF. CDR3 nucleotides: TGTGCCAGCCTTTCCCGGGACACTCTATCCTATGGCTACACCTTC.

The chain is built from TRBV10-2 and TRBJ1-1, with 7 bases that match TRBD1. V dropped 0 bases and J dropped 4; count of bases not matched to a gene: 5. The CDR3 is 15 amino acids. Germline values: CDR1 WSHSY, CDR2 SAAADI. The CDR3 loop is CASSESRGLPTEAFF. The CDR3 DNA follows: TGCGCCAGCAGTGAGTCAAGGGGGCTGCCCACTGAAGCTTTCTTT.

The chain uses TRBV7-2 and TRBJ1-1; possible D gene TRBD1, 5 bases. From germline, CDR1 is SGHTA and CDR2 FQGNSA. The CDR3 has 14 residues. V was trimmed by 5 bases and J by 1 base, leaving 11 bases between them. The CDR3 sequence: CASSPGSRNTEAFF. In DNA, the CDR3 is TGTGCCAGCAGCCCAGGGTCGAGGAACACTGAAGCTTTCTTT. Supplemented by reference TRBV7-2 and TRBJ1-1, the full variable domain reads GAGVSQSPSNKVTEKGKDVELRCDPISGHTALYWYRQSLGQGLEFLIYFQGNSAPDKSGLPSDRFSAERTGGSVSTLTIQRTQQEDSAVYLCASSPGSRNTEAFFGQGTRLTVV.

V and J are TRBV2 and TRBJ1-2; D remains ambiguous. There are 13 residues in the CDR3. The V and J ends lost 7 bases and 2 bases respectively, with 11 bases between them. Germline loops: CDR1 SNHLY, CDR2 FYNNEI. The CDR3 region is CASKTTPNYGYTF. CDR3 DNA: TGTGCCAGCAAAACTACACCCAACTATGGCTACACCTTC. The variable domain in full, with the rest retrieved from reference TRBV2 and TRBJ1-2, is EPEVTQTPSHQVTQMGQEVILRCVPISNHLYFYWYRQILGQKVEFLVSFYNNEISEKSEIFDDQFSVERPDGSNFTLKIRSTKLEDSAMYFCASKTTPNYGYTFGSGTRLTVV.

Only one count was recorded for this clone. V and J are TRBV19 and TRBJ1-5, with 10 bases identical to TRBD1. The CDR3 spans 14 residues. V trimming: 3 bases; J trimming: 6 bases; junction bases outside the gene matches: 2. From germline, CDR1 is LNHDA and CDR2 SQIVND (reference sequence). CDR3: CASSMGQGIQPQHF. Here the CDR3 DNA reads TGTGCCAGTAGTATGGGACAGGGGATTCAGCCCCAGCATTTT.

The rearrangement joins TRBV6-1 to TRBJ2-7, with 7 bases aligning to TRBD1. Germline V gives CDR1 MNHNS, CDR2 SASEGT. The CDR3 has 16 residues. Trimming took 4 bases from V and 4 from J; bases not matched to a gene: 13. Here the CDR3 DNA reads TGTGCCAGCAGTGGCCCCTTCAGGGGGAGTAGGTACGAGCAGTACTTC. This codes for CASSGPFRGSRYEQYF.

The chain carries TRBV4-1 and TRBJ1-1, with D perhaps matching TRBD1 (5 bases). The CDR3 runs 15 residues. Germline CDR1 reads MGHRA; CDR2 reads YSYEKL. Trimming left V 0 bases short and J 2 bases short, with 10 bases between. The CDR3 coding sequence is TGCGCCAGCAGCCAAGAGGGGGGTATTAACACTGAAGCTTTCTTT. Translated, it gives CASSQEGGINTEAFF.

The gene calls are TRBV5-8 and TRBJ1-5, with a possible D match to TRBD1 (5 bases). The length of the CDR3 is 16 residues. Germline lookup yields CDR1 SGHTS and CDR2 YDEGEE. V was trimmed by 3 bases and J by 6 bases, leaving 19 bases between them. This CDR3 reads CASSSGTGRISQPQHF. The CDR3, as DNA: TGTGCCAGCAGCTCCGGGACGGGGAGGATAAGTCAGCCCCAGCATTTT.

This chain joins TRBV5-6 and TRBJ2-1, with 9 nucleotides matching TRBD2. This CDR3 has 15 amino acids. J gave up 8 bases and V 4 bases, and 10 bases lay outside the gene matches. Germline lookup yields CDR1 SGHDT and CDR2 YYEEEE. The CDR3 is CASSPRGGGGDEQFF. The CDR3 DNA reads TGTGCCAGCAGCCCACGGGGCGGGGGGGGTGATGAGCAGTTCTTC. Supplemented by reference TRBV5-6 and TRBJ2-1, the full variable domain reads DAGVTQSPTHLIKTRGQQVTLRCSPKSGHDTVSWYQQALGQGPQFIFQYYEEEERQRGNFPDRFSGHQFPNYSSELNVNALLLGDSALYLCASSPRGGGGDEQFFGPGTRLTVL.

The J gene is TRBJ1-3, the V gene TRBV2; TRBD1 might be the D (5 bases). Germline V gene sequence: CDR1 SNHLY, CDR2 FYNNEI. V was clipped by 3 bases and J by 4 bases, with 10 bases between them. The CDR3 loop spans 14 amino acids. The CDR3 loop reads CASSDRQGGNTIYF. Here the CDR3 DNA reads TGTGCCAGCAGTGACCGGCAGGGAGGAAACACCATATATTTT.

The chain employs TRBV7-8 and TRBJ1-4; D ambiguous. The CDR3 has 15 residues. CDR1 and CDR2 (germline): SGHVS, FQNEAQ. The ends were cut back, 3 bases at V and 5 bases at J, with 13 bases in the middle. CDR3 loop: CASSLRTGLNEKLFF. CDR3 coding DNA: TGTGCCAGCAGCTTGAGGACGGGATTAAATGAAAAACTGTTTTTT.

This chain uses TRBV5-1 with TRBJ2-3; 9 positions agree with TRBD1. V lost 4 bases, J lost 4 bases, and 7 bases stayed unmatched. CDR1 is SGHRS, CDR2 YFSETQ, per germline. The CDR3 loop spans 15 amino acids. CDR3 DNA: TGCGCCAGCAGCGTACAGGGGGCGCTCGCAGATACGCAGTATTTT. Translated, it gives CASSVQGALADTQYF. The full variable domain, completed using reference TRBV5-1 and TRBJ2-3, is KAGVTQTPRYLIKTRGQQVTLSCSPISGHRSVSWYQQTPGQGLQFLFEYFSETQRNKGNFPGRFSGRQFSNSRSEMNVSTLELGDSALYLCASSVQGALADTQYFGPGTRLTVL.

The chain uses TRBV20-1 and TRBJ1-2, with D possibly being TRBD1 (6 bases). This CDR3 spans 11 amino acids. Trimming cost V 6 bases and J 4 bases, with 9 bases left between them. Germline lookup yields CDR1 DFQATT and CDR2 SNEGSKA (reference sequence). Here the CDR3 reads CSAKDSYGYTF. The CDR3 nucleotides read TGCAGTGCAAAGGACAGCTATGGCTACACCTTC.

This clone was detected only a few times. The CDR3 DNA follows: TGTGCCAGCAGCCACCCGGCAGGGGACACTGAAGCTTTCTTT. It codes for CASSHPAGDTEAFF. The V and J genes are TRBV5-4 and TRBJ1-1; D is possibly TRBD1 (6 bases). V gave up 4 bases and J gave up 3 bases, with 13 bases separating them. The CDR3 loop spans 14 amino acids. Germline V gene sequence: CDR1 SGHNT, CDR2 YYREEE (reference sequence).

This sequence joins TRBV11-2 and TRBJ2-5; D unclear. Germline V gene sequence: CDR1 SGHAT, CDR2 FQNNGV. The CDR3 consists of 11 residues. Trimming removed 0 bases from V and 7 bases from J, with 3 bases in between. As DNA, the CDR3 is TGTGCCAGCAGCTTAGACAGGACCCAGTACTTC. Protein product: CASSLDRTQYF.

The chain uses TRBV3-1 (or the pseudogene TRBV3-2) and TRBJ2-7, with 8 nucleotides matching TRBD2. Germline trimming cut 4 bases from V and 6 bases from J; bases unmatched to any gene: 8. Looked up from germline, CDR1 is LGHDT and CDR2 is YNNKEL (reference sequence). CDR3 length: 14 amino acids. CDR3 loop: CASSPGLGDGEQYF. The CDR3 nucleotides read TGTGCCAGCAGCCCGGGACTAGGGGATGGCGAGCAGTACTTC.

This chain joins TRBV6-5 and TRBJ2-5, with TRBD1 identical over 7 bases. With 0 bases clipped from V and 4 bases from J, the junction kept 5 bases outside the gene matches. This CDR3 contains 15 residues. Germline CDR1 is MNHEY and CDR2 is SVGAGI. The CDR3 is CASSYSGQFGETQYF. The CDR3 nucleotides read TGTGCCAGCAGTTACTCGGGACAGTTCGGAGAGACCCAGTACTTC.

The J gene is TRBJ2-2, the V gene TRBV19; D may be TRBD2 (5 bases). Germline CDR1 is LNHDA and CDR2 is SQIVND (reference sequence). There are 15 residues in the CDR3. The V end was cut by 7 bases, the J end by 1 base, with 13 bases between. This CDR3 reads CASMAGSLNTGELFF. CDR3 nucleotide sequence: TGTGCCAGTATGGCGGGTAGCCTGAACACCGGGGAGCTGTTTTTT.

The rearrangement joins TRBV9 to TRBJ1-2, with D possibly matching TRBD1 (6 bases). CDR3 length equals 15 residues. CDR1 and CDR2 (germline): SGDLS, YYNGEE. Trimming pared 4 bases from V and 3 bases from J, leaving 16 bases between. The CDR3 DNA reads TGTGCCAGCAGCCGGGGGGCACCTGATGACTATGGCTACACCTTC. It yields the protein CASSRGAPDDYGYTF.

This clone has just one count. This chain connects TRBV12-3 or TRBV12-4 to TRBJ2-4, with D perhaps TRBD2 (6 bases). V gave up 7 bases and J gave up 4 bases, with 11 bases separating them. CDR3 length: 13 residues. CDR3 sequence reads: CASIFGGKNIQYF. Here the CDR3 DNA reads TGTGCCAGCATTTTTGGGGGGAAAAACATTCAGTACTTC.

This rearrangement joins TRBV7-8 to TRBJ2-2; a weak D match, TRBD1 (6 bases). This CDR3 is 15 amino acids long. V was trimmed by 6 bases and J by 2 bases, leaving 13 bases between them. CDR1 is SGHVS, CDR2 FQNEAQ, per germline. CDR3 residues: CASSPARGNTGELFF. DNA for the CDR3: TGTGCCAGCAGTCCAGCCAGGGGAAACACCGGGGAGCTGTTTTTT.

The chain uses TRBV25-1 and TRBJ2-3; D not certain. Germline lookup yields CDR1 MGHDK and CDR2 SYGVNS. V lost 8 bases to trimming and J lost 1 base, with 7 bases between them. This CDR3 region has 12 residues. CDR3 amino acids: CASSLGTDTQYF. For the CDR3, the DNA is TGTGCCAGCTCCCTTGGCACAGATACGCAGTATTTT.

The V call is TRBV2, the J call TRBJ2-2; 7 nucleotides match TRBD1. The CDR3 has 15 amino acids. Per the germline V gene, CDR1 is SNHLY and CDR2 is FYNNEI. J was trimmed by 5 bases and V by 3 bases; bases with no gene match: 6. The CDR3 DNA follows: TGTGCCAGCAGTGATCGTTCAGGGGGAACCGGGGAGCTGTTTTTT. This encodes CASSDRSGGTGELFF.

The chain has TRBV7-6 and TRBJ2-2, with 9 nucleotides matching TRBD1. The CDR3 sequence is 16 residues long. Germline assignment: CDR1 SGHVS and CDR2 FNYEAQ. J lost 2 bases, V lost 1 base, and 2 bases had no gene match. The chain's CDR3 is CASSLGDRVNTGELFF. In DNA, the CDR3 is TGTGCCAGCAGCTTAGGGGACAGGGTCAACACCGGGGAGCTGTTTTTT. The variable domain in full, completed from reference TRBV7-6 and TRBJ2-2, reads GAGVSQSPRYKVTKRGQDVALRCDPISGHVSLYWYRQALGQGPEFLTYFNYEAQQDKSGLPNDRFSAERPEGSISTLTIQRTEQRDSAMYRCASSLGDRVNTGELFFGEGSRLTVL.

The genes are TRBV5-1 and TRBJ2-5; 7 nucleotides align to TRBD1. V was clipped by 2 bases and J by 2 bases; unmatched bases: 0. CDR3 length: 13 residues. Germline V gene data show CDR1 as SGHRS and CDR2 as YFSETQ. CDR3 DNA sequence: TGCGCCAGCAGCTTACAGGGGCAAGAGACCCAGTACTTC. Its protein is CASSLQGQETQYF.

This chain connects TRBV6-6 to TRBJ2-1, with 10 nucleotides matching TRBD2. The CDR3 consists of 19 residues. Trimming removed 5 bases from V and 0 bases from J; junction bases left unmatched: 13. From germline, CDR1 is MNHNY and CDR2 SVGAGI (reference sequence). CDR3 protein: CASSQRTSGPASSYNEQFF. The CDR3 DNA reads as TGTGCCAGCAGTCAACGGACTAGCGGACCCGCGAGCTCCTACAATGAGCAGTTCTTC.

This clone was detected only a few times. The chain recombines TRBV7-2 with TRBJ1-1; TRBD1 agrees at 8 bases. CDR1 is SGHTA and CDR2 is FQGNSA in the germline V gene. The CDR3 is 17 residues long. Trimming took 4 bases from V and 0 from J; bases not matched to a gene: 10. The CDR3 reads CASSSRQGKTLNTEAFF. DNA of the CDR3: TGTGCCAGCAGCTCCCGACAGGGGAAAACTTTGAACACTGAAGCTTTCTTT.